This T cell receptor (beta chain) was sequenced during a study of T cells in Graves' hyperthyroidism and ophthalmopathy. Overall study context: Once the initial diagnosis was made, peripheral blood was obtained before any treatment.

Study-wide points: It was a median approximately 6 months before onset that the model predicted ophthalmopathy. Blood also showed most of the thyroid clonotypes that were expanded above 0.001.

Amplified TCR beta CDR3 regions derived from RNA transcripts. Researchers ran a first-round RT-PCR on the TCR CDR3 using the HTBI primer set. TCRdb re-called the multiplex PCR reads with MiXCR, one entry per CDR3 protein. The repertoire has more than 500,000 distinct CDR3 sequences, 15% to 20% of them found once; the top ten carry 25% to 30%. This clonotype was detected ten times or more. Its antigen is not known. This sequence originates from a woman in her thirties with Graves' ophthalmopathy. Specimen: blood.

CDR3 region: CSATVGQKYQPQHF. The CDR3 DNA follows: TGCAGTGCCACTGTGGGACAGAAGTATCAGCCCCAGCATTTT. This chain joins TRBV20-1 and TRBJ1-5, with 7 bases lining up with TRBD1. Germline loops: CDR1 DFQATT, CDR2 SNEGSKA (reference sequence). V lost 6 bases and J lost 5; bases outside the gene matches: 10. The CDR3 contains 14 residues.